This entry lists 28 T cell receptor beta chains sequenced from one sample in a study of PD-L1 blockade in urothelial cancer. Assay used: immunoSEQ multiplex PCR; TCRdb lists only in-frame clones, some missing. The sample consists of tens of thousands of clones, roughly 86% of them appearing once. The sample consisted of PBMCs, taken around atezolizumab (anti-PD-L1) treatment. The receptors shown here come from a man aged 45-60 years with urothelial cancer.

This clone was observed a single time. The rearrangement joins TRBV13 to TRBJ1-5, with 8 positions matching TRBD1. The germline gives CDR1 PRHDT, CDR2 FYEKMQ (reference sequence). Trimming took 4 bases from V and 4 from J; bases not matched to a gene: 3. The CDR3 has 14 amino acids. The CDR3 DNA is TGTGCCAGCAGCTCTAGACAGGGGAATCAGCCCCAGCATTTT. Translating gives CASSSRQGNQPQHF.

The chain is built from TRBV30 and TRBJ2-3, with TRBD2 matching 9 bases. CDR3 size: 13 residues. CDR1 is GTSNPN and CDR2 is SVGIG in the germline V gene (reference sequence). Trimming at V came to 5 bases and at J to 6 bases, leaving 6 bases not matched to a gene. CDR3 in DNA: TGTGCCTGGGCTAGCGGGGTTCCGGATACGCAGTATTTT. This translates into CAWASGVPDTQYF.

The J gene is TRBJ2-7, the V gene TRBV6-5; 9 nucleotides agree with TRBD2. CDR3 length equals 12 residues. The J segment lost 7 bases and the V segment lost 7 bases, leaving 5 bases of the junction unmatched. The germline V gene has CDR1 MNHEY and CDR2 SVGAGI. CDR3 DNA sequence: TGTGCCAGCAAGCGGGGGGCTGGTGAGCAGTACTTC. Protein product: CASKRGAGEQYF.

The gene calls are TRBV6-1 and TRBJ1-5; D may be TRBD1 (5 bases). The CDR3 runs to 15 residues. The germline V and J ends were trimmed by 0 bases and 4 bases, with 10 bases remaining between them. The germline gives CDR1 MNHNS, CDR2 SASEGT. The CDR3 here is CASSEAAGFNQPQHF. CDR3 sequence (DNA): TGTGCCAGCAGTGAAGCGGCAGGGTTTAATCAGCCCCAGCATTTT.

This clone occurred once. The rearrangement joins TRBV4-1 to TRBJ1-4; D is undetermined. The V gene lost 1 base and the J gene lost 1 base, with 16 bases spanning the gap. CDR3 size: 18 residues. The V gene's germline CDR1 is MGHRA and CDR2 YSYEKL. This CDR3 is CASSQVSVQVETNEKLFF. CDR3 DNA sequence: TGCGCCAGCAGCCAAGTGTCTGTGCAGGTAGAAACTAATGAAAAACTGTTTTTT.

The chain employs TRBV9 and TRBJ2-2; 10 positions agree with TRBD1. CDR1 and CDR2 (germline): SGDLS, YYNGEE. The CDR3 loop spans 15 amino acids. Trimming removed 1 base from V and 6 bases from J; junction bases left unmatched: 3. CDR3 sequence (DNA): TGTGCCAGCAGCGTATATGACAGGGGGCCCGGGGAGCTGTTTTTT. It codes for CASSVYDRGPGELFF.

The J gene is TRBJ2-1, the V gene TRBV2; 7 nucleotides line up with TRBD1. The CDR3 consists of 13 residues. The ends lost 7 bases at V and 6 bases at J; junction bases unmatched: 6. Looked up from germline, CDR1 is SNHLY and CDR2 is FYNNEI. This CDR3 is CASNRQGANEQFF. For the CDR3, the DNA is TGTGCCAGCAACAGACAGGGCGCCAATGAGCAGTTCTTC.

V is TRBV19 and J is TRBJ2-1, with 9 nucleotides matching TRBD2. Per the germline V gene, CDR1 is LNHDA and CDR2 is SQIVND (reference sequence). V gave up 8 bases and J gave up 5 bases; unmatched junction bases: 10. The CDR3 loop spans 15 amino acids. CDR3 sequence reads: CASGRGLALHNEQFF. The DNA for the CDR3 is TGTGCCAGTGGGAGGGGACTAGCCTTACACAATGAGCAGTTCTTC.

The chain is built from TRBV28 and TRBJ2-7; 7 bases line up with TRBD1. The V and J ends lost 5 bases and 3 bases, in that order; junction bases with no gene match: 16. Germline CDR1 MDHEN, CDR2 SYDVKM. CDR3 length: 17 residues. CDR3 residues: CASSTPSLTGKSYEQYF. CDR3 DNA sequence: TGTGCCAGCAGTACACCCTCCCTGACAGGGAAGAGCTACGAGCAGTACTTC.

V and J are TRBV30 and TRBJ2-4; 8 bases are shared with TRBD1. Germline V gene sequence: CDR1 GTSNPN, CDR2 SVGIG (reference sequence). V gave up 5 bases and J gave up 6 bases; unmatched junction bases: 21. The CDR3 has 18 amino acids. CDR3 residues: CAWAPGQGARVRVNIQYF. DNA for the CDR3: TGTGCCTGGGCCCCTGGGCAGGGGGCCAGAGTTCGGGTAAACATTCAGTACTTC.

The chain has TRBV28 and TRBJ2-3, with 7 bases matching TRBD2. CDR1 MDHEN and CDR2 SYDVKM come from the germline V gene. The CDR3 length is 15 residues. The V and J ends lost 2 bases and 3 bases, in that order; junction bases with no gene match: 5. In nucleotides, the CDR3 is TGTGCCAGCAGTTTAGCGGGAGTAGGGACAGATACGCAGTATTTT. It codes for CASSLAGVGTDTQYF.

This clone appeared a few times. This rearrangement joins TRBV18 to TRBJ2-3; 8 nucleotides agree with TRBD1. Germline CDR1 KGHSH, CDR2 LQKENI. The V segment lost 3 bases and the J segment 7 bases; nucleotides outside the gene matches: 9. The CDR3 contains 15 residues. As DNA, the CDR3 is TGTGCCAGCTCACCGACGGCAGGGGGCGCCTATACGCAGTATTTT. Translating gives CASSPTAGGAYTQYF.

CDR3: CASSLGRGTAGYTF. CDR3 sequence (DNA): TGTGCCAGCAGCTTGGGCAGGGGTACAGCTGGCTACACCTTC. The rearrangement joins TRBV5-6 to TRBJ1-2; TRBD1 is a possible D gene (6 bases). There are 14 residues in the CDR3. V shed 0 bases and J shed 7 bases, with 13 bases lying between them. The germline CDR1 and CDR2 sequences are SGHDT and YYEEEE.

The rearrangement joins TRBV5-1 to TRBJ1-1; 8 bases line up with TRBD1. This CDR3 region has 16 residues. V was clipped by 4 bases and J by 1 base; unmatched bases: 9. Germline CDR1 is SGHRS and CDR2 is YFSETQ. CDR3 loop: CASSIGLGQANTEAFF. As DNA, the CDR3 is TGCGCCAGCAGCATCGGGCTGGGACAGGCGAACACTGAAGCTTTCTTT.

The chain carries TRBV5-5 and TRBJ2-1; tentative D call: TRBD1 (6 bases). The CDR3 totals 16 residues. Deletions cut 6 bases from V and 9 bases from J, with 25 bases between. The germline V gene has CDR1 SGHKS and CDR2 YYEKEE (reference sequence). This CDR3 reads CASTPGQSSLLVEQFF. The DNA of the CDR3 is TGTGCCAGCACCCCAGGACAGTCGTCTCTGTTGGTTGAGCAGTTCTTC.

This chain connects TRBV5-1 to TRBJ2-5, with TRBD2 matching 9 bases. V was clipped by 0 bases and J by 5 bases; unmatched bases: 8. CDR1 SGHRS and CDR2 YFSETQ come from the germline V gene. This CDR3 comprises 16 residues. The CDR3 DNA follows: TGCGCCAGCAGCTTGGCCACGACTAGCGGTGCGGAGACCCAGTACTTC. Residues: CASSLATTSGAETQYF. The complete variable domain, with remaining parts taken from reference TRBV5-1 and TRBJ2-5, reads KAGVTQTPRYLIKTRGQQVTLSCSPISGHRSVSWYQQTPGQGLQFLFEYFSETQRNKGNFPGRFSGRQFSNSRSEMNVSTLELGDSALYLCASSLATTSGAETQYFGPGTRLLVL.

The CDR3 nucleotides read TGTGCCAGCTCTCCAGGGACTGAATACGAGCAGTACTTC. This encodes CASSPGTEYEQYF. The gene calls are TRBV18 and TRBJ2-7; a possible D gene is TRBD2 (6 bases). The germline V and J ends were trimmed by 6 bases and 4 bases, with 13 bases remaining between them. Germline V gene data show CDR1 as KGHSH and CDR2 as LQKENI. The CDR3 runs to 13 residues.

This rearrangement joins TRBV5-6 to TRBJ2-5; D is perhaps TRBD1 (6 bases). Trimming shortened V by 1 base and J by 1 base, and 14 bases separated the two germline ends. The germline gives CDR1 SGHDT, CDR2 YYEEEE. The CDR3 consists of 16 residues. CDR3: CASSLWVGQFQETQYF. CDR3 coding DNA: TGTGCCAGCAGCTTGTGGGTCGGACAGTTCCAAGAGACCCAGTACTTC.

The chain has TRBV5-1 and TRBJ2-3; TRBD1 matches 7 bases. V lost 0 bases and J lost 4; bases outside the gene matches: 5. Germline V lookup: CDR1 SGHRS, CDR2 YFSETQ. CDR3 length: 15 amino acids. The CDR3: CASSLEGQTSDTQYF. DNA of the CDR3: TGCGCCAGCAGCTTGGAGGGACAGACCTCAGATACGCAGTATTTT.

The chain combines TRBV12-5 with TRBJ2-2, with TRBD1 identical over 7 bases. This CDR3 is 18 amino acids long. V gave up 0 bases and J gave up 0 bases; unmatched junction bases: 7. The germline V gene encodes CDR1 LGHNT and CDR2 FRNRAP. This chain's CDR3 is CASGLVHTGASNTGELFF. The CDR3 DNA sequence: TGTGCTAGTGGTTTGGTACATACAGGGGCTTCGAACACCGGGGAGCTGTTTTTT. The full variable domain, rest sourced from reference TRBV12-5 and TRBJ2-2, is DARVTQTPRHKVTEMGQEVTMRCQPILGHNTVFWYRQTMMQGLELLAYFRNRAPLDDSGMPKDRFSAEMPDATLATLKIQPSEPRDSAVYFCASGLVHTGASNTGELFFGEGSRLTVL.

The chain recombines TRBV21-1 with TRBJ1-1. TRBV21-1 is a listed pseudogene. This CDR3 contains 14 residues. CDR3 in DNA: TGTGCCTATTGCGGGGGGCAACCGAACACTGAAGCTTTCTTT. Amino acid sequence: CAYCGGQPNTEAFF.

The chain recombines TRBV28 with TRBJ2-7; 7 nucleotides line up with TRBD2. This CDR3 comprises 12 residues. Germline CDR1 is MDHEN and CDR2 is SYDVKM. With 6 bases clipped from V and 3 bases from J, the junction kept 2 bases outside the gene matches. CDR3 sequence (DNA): TGTGCCAGCAGAGCGGGAAGCTACGAGCAGTACTTC. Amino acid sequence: CASRAGSYEQYF.

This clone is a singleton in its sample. The chain's CDR3 is CASSGPTSGSTDTQYF. CDR3 DNA sequence: TGTGCCAGCAGCGGCCCCACTAGCGGGAGCACAGATACGCAGTATTTT. The chain recombines TRBV7-9 with TRBJ2-3; TRBD2 matches at 9 bases. Trimming cost V 5 bases and J 0 bases; bases outside gene matches: 6. This CDR3 spans 16 amino acids. CDR1 and CDR2 from the germline V gene are SEHNR and FQNEAQ (reference sequence).

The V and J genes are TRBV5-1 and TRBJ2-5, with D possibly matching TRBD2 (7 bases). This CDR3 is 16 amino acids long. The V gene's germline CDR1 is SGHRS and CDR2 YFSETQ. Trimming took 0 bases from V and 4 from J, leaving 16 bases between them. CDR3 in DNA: TGCGCCAGCAGCTTGGCTCGGGTCGGGGGGCGAGAGACCCAGTACTTC. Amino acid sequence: CASSLARVGGRETQYF.

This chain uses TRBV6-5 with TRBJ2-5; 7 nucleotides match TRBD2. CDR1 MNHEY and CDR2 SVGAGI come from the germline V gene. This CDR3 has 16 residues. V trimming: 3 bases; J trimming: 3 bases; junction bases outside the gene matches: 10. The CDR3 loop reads CASSYQASGPKETQYF. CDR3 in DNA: TGTGCCAGCAGTTATCAGGCTAGCGGACCTAAAGAGACCCAGTACTTC.

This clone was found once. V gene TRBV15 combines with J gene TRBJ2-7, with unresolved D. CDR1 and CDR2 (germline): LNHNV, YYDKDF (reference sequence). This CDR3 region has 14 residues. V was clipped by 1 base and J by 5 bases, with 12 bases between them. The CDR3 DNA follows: TGTGCCACCAGCAGAGGAGGAATCAGCGACGAGCAGTACTTC. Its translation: CATSRGGISDEQYF.

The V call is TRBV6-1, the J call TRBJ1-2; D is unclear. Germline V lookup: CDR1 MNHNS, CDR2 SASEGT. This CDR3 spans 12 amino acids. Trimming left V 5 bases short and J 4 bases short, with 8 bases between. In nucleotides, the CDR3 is TGTGCCAGCAGTCTCTCCTCCTATGGCTACACCTTC. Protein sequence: CASSLSSYGYTF.

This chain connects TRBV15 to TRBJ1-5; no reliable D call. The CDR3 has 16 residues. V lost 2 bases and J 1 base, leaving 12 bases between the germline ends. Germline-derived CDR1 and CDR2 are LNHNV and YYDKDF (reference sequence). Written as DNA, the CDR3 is TGTGCCACCAGCAGACGGTCCGGCGGGAGCAATCAGCCCCAGCATTTT. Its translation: CATSRRSGGSNQPQHF.